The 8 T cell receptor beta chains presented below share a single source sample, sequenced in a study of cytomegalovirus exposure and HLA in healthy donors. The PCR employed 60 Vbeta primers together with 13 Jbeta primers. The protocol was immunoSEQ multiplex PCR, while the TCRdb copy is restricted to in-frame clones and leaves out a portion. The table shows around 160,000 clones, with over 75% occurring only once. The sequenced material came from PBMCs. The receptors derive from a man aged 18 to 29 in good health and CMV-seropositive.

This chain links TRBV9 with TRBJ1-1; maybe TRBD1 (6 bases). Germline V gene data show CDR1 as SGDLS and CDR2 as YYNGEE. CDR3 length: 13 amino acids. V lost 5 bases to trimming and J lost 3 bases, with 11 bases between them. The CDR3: CASSMKGDTEAFF. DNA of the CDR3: TGTGCCAGCAGTATGAAGGGGGACACTGAAGCTTTCTTT.

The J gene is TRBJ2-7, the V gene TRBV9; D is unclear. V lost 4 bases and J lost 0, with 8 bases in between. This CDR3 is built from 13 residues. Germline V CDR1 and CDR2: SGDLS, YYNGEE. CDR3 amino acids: CASSPTGSYEQYF. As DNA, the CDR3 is TGTGCCAGCAGCCCCACGGGCTCCTACGAGCAGTACTTC.

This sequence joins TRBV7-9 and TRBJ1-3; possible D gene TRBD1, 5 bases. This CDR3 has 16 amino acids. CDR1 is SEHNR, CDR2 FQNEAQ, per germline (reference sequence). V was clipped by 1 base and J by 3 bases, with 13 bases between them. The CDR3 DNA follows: TGTGCCAGCAGCTTAGGCCCAGGGAAAGATGGAAACACCATATATTTT. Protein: CASSLGPGKDGNTIYF.

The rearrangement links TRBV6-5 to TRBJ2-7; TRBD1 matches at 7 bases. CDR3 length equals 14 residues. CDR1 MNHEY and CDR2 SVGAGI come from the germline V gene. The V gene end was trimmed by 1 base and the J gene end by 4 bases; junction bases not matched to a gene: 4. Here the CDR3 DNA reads TGTGCCAGCAGTTACTGGGACAGAAAGTACGAGCAGTACTTC. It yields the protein CASSYWDRKYEQYF.

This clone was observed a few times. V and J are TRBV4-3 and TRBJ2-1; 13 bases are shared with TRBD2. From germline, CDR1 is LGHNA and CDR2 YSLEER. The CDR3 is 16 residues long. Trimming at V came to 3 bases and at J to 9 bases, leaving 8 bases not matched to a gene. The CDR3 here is CASSHRLAGGVGEQFF. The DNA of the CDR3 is TGCGCCAGCAGCCATCGACTAGCGGGGGGAGTCGGTGAGCAGTTCTTC.

DNA for the CDR3: TGTGCCAGCAGCTTTGATGCCGGGGATGGTACGCAGTATTTT. This encodes CASSFDAGDGTQYF. The V gene is TRBV7-3, the J gene TRBJ2-3; D perhaps matches TRBD2 (5 bases). V shed 3 bases and J shed 8 bases, with 15 bases lying between them. The germline CDR1 and CDR2 sequences are SGHTA and FQGTGA. The CDR3 runs to 14 residues. The variable domain in full, with the rest retrieved from reference TRBV7-3 and TRBJ2-3, is GAGVSQTPSNKVTEKGKYVELRCDPISGHTALYWYRQSLGQGPEFLIYFQGTGAADDSGLPNDRFFAVRPEGSVSTLKIQRTERGDSAVYLCASSFDAGDGTQYFGPGTRLTVL.

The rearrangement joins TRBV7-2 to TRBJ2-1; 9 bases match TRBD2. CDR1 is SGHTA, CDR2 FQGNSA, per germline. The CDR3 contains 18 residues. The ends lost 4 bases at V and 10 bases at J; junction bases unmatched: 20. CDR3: CASSYRGQRGGAIWEQFF. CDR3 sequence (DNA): TGTGCCAGCAGCTACCGTGGCCAGCGCGGGGGGGCTATCTGGGAGCAGTTCTTC.

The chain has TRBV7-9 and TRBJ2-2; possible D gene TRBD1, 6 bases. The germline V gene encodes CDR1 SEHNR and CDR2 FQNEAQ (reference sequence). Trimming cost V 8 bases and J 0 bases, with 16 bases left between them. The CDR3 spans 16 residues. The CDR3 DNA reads TGTGCCAGCCCCCTCCGACAGGAAACGAACACCGGGGAGCTGTTTTTT. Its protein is CASPLRQETNTGELFF.